This entry describes one T cell receptor beta chain. Its antigen is as yet unknown. A far larger clone differs by one base, so this is likely a read error. Time point noted: newly diagnosed GD, antithyroid drugs for less than 3 months. Preparation of the TCR library used RNA extracted from PBMCs. In building TCR beta libraries, iRepertoire HTBI primers were used together with Arm-PCR of CDR3 regions. TCRdb passed the multiplex PCR reads through MiXCR, listing each CDR3 protein once. The profile shows some 460,000 distinct CDR3 sequences, 15% to 20% of them singletons. These data come from a study of regulatory T cells in long-lasting Graves disease. Findings and caveats of the study: When disease was persistent, TRBV28, TRBJ1-2 and TRBJ2-5 were the favored segments.

The CDR3 contains 13 residues. CDR1 and CDR2 from the germline V gene are SGHTA and FQGNSA. The sample was also reused in another study, on T cells in Graves' hyperthyroidism and ophthalmopathy. As that report states: An absence of ophthalmopathy progression within 18 months meant stable Graves' hyperthyroidism. A model using 13 V-J features told ophthalmopathy apart from stable hyperthyroidism.

The V and J genes are TRBV7-2 and TRBJ2-5; 8 positions agree with TRBD1. The starting material was peripheral blood mononuclear cells (PBMCs), obtained at new diagnosis, from a patient treated with antithyroid drugs. This TCR was sampled from a man aged 40-55 years with Graves disease. The CDR3 here is CVSRRDRQETQYF. The CDR3 DNA is TGTGTCAGCAGGAGGGACAGGCAAGAGACCCAGTACTTC.